The clone carrying this T cell receptor beta chain appeared a single time. Its antigen is not identified. Time point reported: baseline, week 1 (first vaccination visit). The treatment is: pre-vaccination baseline after standard-of-care therapy. V was cut by 1 base and J by 6 bases, with 15 bases left in between. The CDR3 runs 16 residues. Germline CDR1 LGHNA, CDR2 YSLEER. Method: immunoSEQ multiplex PCR; TCRdb's copy keeps in-frame clones and lacks some. The sample lists approximately 52,000 clones, over 60% occurring once. These data are taken from a study of a mutant IDH1 vaccine in newly diagnosed glioma. Study-wide results and limits: Whatever changes occurred in top peripheral T cell clonotypes seemed unrelated to pseudoprogression.

The receptor's source is a woman aged 40 to 49 with glioma. The sample in question was PBMCs, obtained from a glioma patient treated with radiotherapy, temozolomide or both. This chain joins TRBV4-3 and TRBJ2-2; the D gene could be TRBD1 or TRBD2 (5 bases each). The CDR3 DNA follows: TGCGCCAGCAGCCAAGGGGCACCGGGGACGCCCGGGGAGCTGTTTTTT. This gives the protein CASSQGAPGTPGELFF.